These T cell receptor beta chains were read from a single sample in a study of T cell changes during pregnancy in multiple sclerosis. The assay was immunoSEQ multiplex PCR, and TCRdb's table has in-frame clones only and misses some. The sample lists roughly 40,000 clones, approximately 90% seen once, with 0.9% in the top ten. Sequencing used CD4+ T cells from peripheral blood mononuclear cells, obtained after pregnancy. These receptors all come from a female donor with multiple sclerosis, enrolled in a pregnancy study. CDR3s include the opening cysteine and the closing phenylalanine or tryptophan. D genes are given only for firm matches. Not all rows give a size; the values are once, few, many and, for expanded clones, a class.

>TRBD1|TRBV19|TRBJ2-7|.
CASSSRMGQYEQYF
TGTGCCAGTAGTAGCCGGATGGGACAGTACGAGCAGTACTTC
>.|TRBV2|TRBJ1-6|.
CASTLAAEAHLHF
TGTGCCAGCACCCTAGCCGCGGAGGCGCACCTCCACTTT
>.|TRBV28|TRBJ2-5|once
CATRDLAETQYF
TGTGCCACAAGGGACTTGGCGGAGACCCAGTACTTC
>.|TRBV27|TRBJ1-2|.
CASSEIRQQGFYGYTF
TGTGCCAGCAGCGAGATTCGACAACAGGGATTCTATGGCTACACCTTC
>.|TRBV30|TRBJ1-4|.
CAWSGQSNEKLFF
TGTGCCTGGAGTGGTCAGTCTAATGAAAAACTGTTTTTT
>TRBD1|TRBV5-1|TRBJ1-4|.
CASSWGQGSEKLFF
TGCGCCAGCAGCTGGGGACAGGGAAGTGAAAAACTGTTTTTT
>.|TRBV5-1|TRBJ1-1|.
CASIEGSGAEAFF
TGCGCCAGCATCGAGGGTAGCGGGGCTGAAGCTTTCTTT
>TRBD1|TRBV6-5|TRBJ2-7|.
CASRPQTGTSYEQYF
TGTGCCAGCAGGCCCCAGACAGGGACCTCCTACGAGCAGTACTTC
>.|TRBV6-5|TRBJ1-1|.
CASSRPLDRNTEAFF
TGTGCCAGCAGCCGACCTCTCGACAGGAACACTGAAGCTTTCTTT
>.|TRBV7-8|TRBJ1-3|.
CASSLGGYPGNTIYF
TGTGCCAGCAGCTTAGGAGGCTACCCCGGAAACACCATATATTTT
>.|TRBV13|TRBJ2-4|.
CASSFWGTRGNIQYF
TGTGCCAGCAGCTTCTGGGGCACGAGAGGAAACATTCAGTACTTC
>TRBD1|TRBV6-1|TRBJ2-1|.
CASSRDSSYNEQFF
TGTGCCAGCAGTCGGGACAGCTCCTACAATGAGCAGTTCTTC
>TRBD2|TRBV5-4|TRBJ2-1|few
CASSSLAGGLGEQFF
TGTGCCAGCAGCTCCCTAGCGGGGGGTTTAGGTGAGCAGTTCTTC
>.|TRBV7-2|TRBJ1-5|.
CASSYSGASNQPQHF
TGTGCCAGCAGTTACAGCGGGGCTAGCAATCAGCCCCAGCATTTT
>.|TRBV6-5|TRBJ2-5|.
CASSYNGGRGETQYF
TGTGCCAGCAGTTACAACGGGGGGCGGGGAGAGACCCAGTACTTC
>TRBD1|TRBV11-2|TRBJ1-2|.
CASSFPGGLNYGYTF
TGTGCCAGCAGCTTCCCAGGGGGGCTTAACTATGGCTACACCTTC
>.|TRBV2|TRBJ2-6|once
CASSDRSMWANVLTF
TGTGCCAGCAGTGACAGGTCAATGTGGGCCAACGTCCTGACTTTC
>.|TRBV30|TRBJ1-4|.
CAWSVGSGLYSEKLFF
TGTGCCTGGAGTGTAGGATCGGGACTTTACAGTGAAAAACTGTTTTTT
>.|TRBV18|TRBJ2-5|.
CASGRRGGPQETQYF
TGTGCCAGCGGCCGCCGTGGCGGCCCTCAAGAGACCCAGTACTTC
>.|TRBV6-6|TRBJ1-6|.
CASSSRQLDSPLHF
TGTGCCAGCAGCTCCCGACAGCTAGATTCACCCCTCCACTTT
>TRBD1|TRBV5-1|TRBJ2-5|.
CASSIAGTGGETQYF
TGCGCCAGCAGCATCGCCGGGACAGGGGGAGAGACCCAGTACTTC
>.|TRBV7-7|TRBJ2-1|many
CASSPGGFNEQFF
TGTGCTAGCAGCCCGGGCGGGTTCAATGAGCAGTTCTTC
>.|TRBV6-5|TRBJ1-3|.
CASSYSHLGGDTIYF
TGTGCCAGCAGTTACTCCCACCTCGGAGGGGACACCATATATTTT
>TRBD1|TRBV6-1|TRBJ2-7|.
CASTTDRVSYEQYF
TGTGCCAGCACCACGGACAGGGTATCCTACGAGCAGTACTTC
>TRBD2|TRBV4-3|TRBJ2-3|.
CASSLGTSGEISGSQYF
TGCGCCAGCAGCCTTGGGACTAGCGGGGAGATAAGTGGGTCGCAGTATTTT
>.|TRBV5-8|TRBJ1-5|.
CASSLGQASNQPQHF
TGTGCCAGCAGCCTTGGTCAGGCTAGCAATCAGCCCCAGCATTTT
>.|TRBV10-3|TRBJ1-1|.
CAISELVTTGSGNPEAFF
TGTGCCATCAGTGAGTTGGTCACCACAGGGTCGGGGAATCCTGAAGCTTTCTTT
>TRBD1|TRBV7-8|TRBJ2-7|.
CASSSVRQGLEQYF
TGTGCCAGCAGCTCCGTCCGACAGGGGCTCGAGCAGTACTTC
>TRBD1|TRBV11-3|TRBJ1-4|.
CASSLAPGTGLATNEKLFF
TGTGCCAGCAGCTTAGCCCCCGGGACAGGGTTAGCAACTAATGAAAAACTGTTTTTT
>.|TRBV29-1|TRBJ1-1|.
CSVGGDTEAFF
TGCAGCGTCGGGGGGGACACTGAAGCTTTCTTT
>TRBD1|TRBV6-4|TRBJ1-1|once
CASSQDRGTEAFF
TGTGCCAGCAGCCAAGACAGGGGGACTGAAGCTTTCTTT
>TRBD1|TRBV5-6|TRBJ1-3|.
CASSSFSTGPRLNTIYF
TGTGCCAGCAGCTCCTTCTCGACAGGGCCACGCCTGAACACCATATATTTT
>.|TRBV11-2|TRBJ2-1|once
CASSFARYNEQFF
TGTGCCAGCAGCTTTGCTAGATACAATGAGCAGTTCTTC
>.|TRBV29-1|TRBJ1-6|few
CSWRIKDSPLHF
TGCAGCTGGCGGATAAAAGATTCACCCCTCCACTTT
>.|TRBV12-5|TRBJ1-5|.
CASGLAGRNQPQHF
TGTGCTAGTGGTTTGGCAGGGCGGAATCAGCCCCAGCATTTT
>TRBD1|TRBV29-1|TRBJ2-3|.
CSGGQGGDTQYF
TGCAGCGGCGGACAGGGAGGAGATACGCAGTATTTT
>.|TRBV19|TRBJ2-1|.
CASSRQPTYNEQFF
TGTGCCAGTAGCAGGCAGCCAACCTACAATGAGCAGTTCTTC
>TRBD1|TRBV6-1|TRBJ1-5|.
CASKTGAAGPQHF
TGTGCCAGTAAGACAGGGGCTGCGGGGCCCCAGCATTTT
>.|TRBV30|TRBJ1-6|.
CAWSVGATFSPLHF
TGTGCCTGGAGTGTGGGGGCGACCTTTTCACCCCTCCACTTT
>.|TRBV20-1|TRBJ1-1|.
CSADRDTEAFF
TGCAGTGCAGACCGGGACACTGAAGCTTTCTTT
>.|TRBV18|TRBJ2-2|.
CASSVQVNTGELFF
TGTGCCAGCTCCGTACAGGTGAACACCGGGGAGCTGTTTTTT
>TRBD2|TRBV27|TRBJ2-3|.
CASREGLAGADTQYF
TGTGCCAGCAGGGAGGGACTAGCGGGCGCCGATACGCAGTATTTT
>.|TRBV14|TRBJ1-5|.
CASSQDPGTSQHF
TGTGCCAGCAGCCAAGATCCGGGGACATCCCAGCATTTT
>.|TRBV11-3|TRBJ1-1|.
CASSLAGPYSEAFF
TGTGCCAGCAGCTTAGCCGGCCCGTACAGTGAAGCTTTCTTT
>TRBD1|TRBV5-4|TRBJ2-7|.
CASSRDRGISSYEQYF
TGTGCCAGCAGTCGGGACAGGGGGATCAGCTCCTACGAGCAGTACTTC
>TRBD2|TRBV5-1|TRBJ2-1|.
CASSFQAGGVNEQFF
TGCGCCAGCAGCTTCCAAGCGGGGGGAGTAAATGAGCAGTTCTTC
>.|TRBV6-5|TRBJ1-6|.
CASSGNNSPLHF
TGTGCCAGCTCGGGTAATAATTCACCCCTCCACTTT
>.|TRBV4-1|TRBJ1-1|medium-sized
CASSQDQANTEAFF
TGCGCCAGCAGCCAAGATCAGGCGAACACTGAAGCTTTCTTT
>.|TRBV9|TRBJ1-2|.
CASSADGYYGYTF
TGTGCCAGCAGCGCCGACGGGTACTATGGCTACACCTTC
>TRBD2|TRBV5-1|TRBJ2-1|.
CASSLGWRGESSYNEQFF
TGCGCCAGCAGCTTGGGTTGGCGGGGGGAGAGCTCCTACAATGAGCAGTTCTTC
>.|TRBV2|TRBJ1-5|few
CASRRFSNQPQHF
TGTGCCAGCAGACGGTTCAGCAATCAGCCCCAGCATTTT
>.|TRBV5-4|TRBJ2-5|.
CASSFPGGGSETQYF
TGTGCCAGCAGCTTTCCAGGGGGCGGGAGTGAGACCCAGTACTTC
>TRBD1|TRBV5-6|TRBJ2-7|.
CASSLQGQGHWDEQYF
TGTGCCAGCAGCTTACAGGGACAGGGGCATTGGGACGAGCAGTACTTC
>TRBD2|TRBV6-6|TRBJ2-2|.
CALAGGDTGELFF
TGTGCCCTAGCGGGGGGAGACACCGGGGAGCTGTTTTTT
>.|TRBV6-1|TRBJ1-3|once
CASSLGHYSGNTIYF
TGTGCCAGCAGCCTAGGACACTACTCTGGAAACACCATATATTTT